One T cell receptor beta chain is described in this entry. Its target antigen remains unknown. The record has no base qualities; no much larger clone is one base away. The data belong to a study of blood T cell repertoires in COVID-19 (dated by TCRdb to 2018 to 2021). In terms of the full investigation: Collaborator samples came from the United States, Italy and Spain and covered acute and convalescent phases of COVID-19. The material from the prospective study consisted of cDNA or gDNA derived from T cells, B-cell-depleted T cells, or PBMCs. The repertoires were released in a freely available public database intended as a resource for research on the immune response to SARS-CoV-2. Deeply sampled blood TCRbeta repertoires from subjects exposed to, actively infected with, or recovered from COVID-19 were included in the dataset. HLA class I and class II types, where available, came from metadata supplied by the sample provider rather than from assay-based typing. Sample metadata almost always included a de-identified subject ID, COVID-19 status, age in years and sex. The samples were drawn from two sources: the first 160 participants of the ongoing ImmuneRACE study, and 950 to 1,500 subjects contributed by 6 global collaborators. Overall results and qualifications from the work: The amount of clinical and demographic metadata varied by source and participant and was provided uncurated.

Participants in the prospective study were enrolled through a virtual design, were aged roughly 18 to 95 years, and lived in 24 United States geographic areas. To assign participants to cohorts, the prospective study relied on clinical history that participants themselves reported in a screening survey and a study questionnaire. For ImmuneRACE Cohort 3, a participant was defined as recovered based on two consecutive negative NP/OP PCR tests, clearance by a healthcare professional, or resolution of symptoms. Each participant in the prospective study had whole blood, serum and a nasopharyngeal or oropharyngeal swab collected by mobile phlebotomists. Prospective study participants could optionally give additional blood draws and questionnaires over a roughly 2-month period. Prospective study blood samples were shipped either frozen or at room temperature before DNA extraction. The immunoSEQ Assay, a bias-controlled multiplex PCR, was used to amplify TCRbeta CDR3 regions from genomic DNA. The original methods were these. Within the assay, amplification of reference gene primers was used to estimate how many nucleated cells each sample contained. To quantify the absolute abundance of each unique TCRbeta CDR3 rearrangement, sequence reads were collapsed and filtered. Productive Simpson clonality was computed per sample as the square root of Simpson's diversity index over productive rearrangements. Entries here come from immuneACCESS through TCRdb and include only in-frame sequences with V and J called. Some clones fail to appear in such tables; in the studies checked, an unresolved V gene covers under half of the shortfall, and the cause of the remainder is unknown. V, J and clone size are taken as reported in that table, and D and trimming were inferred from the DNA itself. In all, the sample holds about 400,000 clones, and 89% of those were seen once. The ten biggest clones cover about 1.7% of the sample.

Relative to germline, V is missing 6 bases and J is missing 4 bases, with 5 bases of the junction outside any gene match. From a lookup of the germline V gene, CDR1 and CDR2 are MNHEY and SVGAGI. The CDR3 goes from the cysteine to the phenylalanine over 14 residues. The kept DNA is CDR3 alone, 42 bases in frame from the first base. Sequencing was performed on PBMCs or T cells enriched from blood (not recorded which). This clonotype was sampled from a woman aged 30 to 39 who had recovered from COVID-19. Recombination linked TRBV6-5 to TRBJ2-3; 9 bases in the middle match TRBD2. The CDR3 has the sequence CASRASGIPDTQYF. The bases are TGTGCCAGCAGGGCTAGCGGGATCCCAGATACGCAGTATTTT.